The rows below give T cell receptor beta chains drawn from one sample of a study of OX40 agonist ivuxolimab in advanced cancers. Generated by immunoSEQ multiplex PCR, the TCRdb table keeps only in-frame clones and is missing some. This sample has fewer than 65,000 clones; more than 65% occur once, and the top ten carry 11%. This specimen was CD4+ or CD8+ T cells sorted from blood, taken in a trial of the OX40 agonist ivuxolimab. The source is an adult with an advanced solid tumor such as melanoma, head and neck, liver or kidney cancer. CDR3s include the opening cysteine and the closing phenylalanine or tryptophan. The D gene is left open where the match is weak. Expanded clones get a size class; other rows say once, few or many, or leave the size out.

clone_size,j_call,v_call,d_call,cdr3_aa,cdr3_nt
few,TRBJ2-1,TRBV11-3,TRBD1,CASSGTGNTYNEQFF,TGTGCCAGCAGCGGGACAGGGAACACCTACAATGAGCAGTTCTTC
NA,TRBJ2-5,TRBV11-2,NA,CASSLGLLEQETQYF,TGTGCCAGCAGCTTAGGGCTGCTTGAGCAAGAGACCCAGTACTTC
NA,TRBJ2-3,TRBV2,TRBD2,CASSGLASRDTQYF,TGTGCCAGCAGCGGACTAGCCAGCAGGGATACGCAGTATTTT
NA,TRBJ1-5,TRBV5-8,NA,CASSLQGRWVGGRANQPQHF,TGTGCCAGCAGCTTGCAGGGGAGGTGGGTTGGAGGTCGGGCGAATCAGCCCCAGCATTTT
NA,TRBJ1-3,TRBV28,NA,CASSRPGALAGNTIYF,TGTGCCAGCAGCCGACCGGGAGCCTTAGCTGGAAACACCATATATTTT
NA,TRBJ2-1,TRBV5-1,TRBD2,CASSLGGTSGYNEQFF,TGCGCCAGCAGCTTGGGGGGGACTAGCGGTTACAATGAGCAGTTCTTC
NA,TRBJ2-5,TRBV2,TRBD1,CASPGNRGGQETQYF,TGTGCCTCGCCAGGGAACAGGGGTGGCCAAGAGACCCAGTACTTC
NA,TRBJ2-2,TRBV5-5,TRBD1,CASSQDRENTGELFF,TGTGCCAGCAGCCAGGACAGGGAGAACACCGGGGAGCTGTTTTTT
NA,TRBJ2-3,TRBV7-2,NA,CASSFGVWSGVADTQYF,TGTGCCAGCAGTTTCGGAGTTTGGTCGGGAGTGGCCGATACGCAGTATTTT
NA,TRBJ1-4,TRBV6-5,NA,CASSWSYNEKLFF,TGTGCCAGCAGTTGGAGCTACAATGAAAAACTGTTTTTT
NA,TRBJ2-1,TRBV2,TRBD2,CASSGGLADRGDEQFF,TGTGCCAGCAGTGGGGGACTAGCCGATCGAGGGGATGAGCAGTTCTTC
NA,TRBJ2-2,TRBV27,NA,CASSLKNTGELFF,TGTGCCAGCAGTTTAAAGAACACCGGGGAGCTGTTTTTT
NA,TRBJ2-1,TRBV28,NA,CASIKGDPSSLGFF,TGTGCCAGCATTAAGGGAGATCCTTCCTCCTTAGGGTTCTTC
NA,TRBJ1-4,TRBV4-3,NA,CASSHLDEKLFF,TGCGCCAGCAGCCATCTCGATGAAAAACTGTTTTTT
NA,TRBJ1-2,TRBV5-8,TRBD1,CASSLNRGSFNYGYTF,TGTGCCAGCAGCTTGAACAGGGGGTCTTTCAACTATGGCTACACCTTC
once,TRBJ2-2,TRBV6-6,NA,CASSSLRANTGELFF,TGTGCCAGCAGTTCCCTCCGAGCGAACACCGGGGAGCTGTTTTTT
NA,TRBJ1-6,TRBV5-1,TRBD1,CASSLLTDRGPLHF,TGCGCCAGCAGCTTGCTTACGGACAGGGGACCCCTCCACTTT
few,TRBJ2-1,TRBV4-3,TRBD2,CASSQDRWASGRYEQFF,TGCGCCAGCAGCCAAGATAGGTGGGCTAGCGGGAGGTATGAGCAGTTCTTC
NA,TRBJ2-5,TRBV18,TRBD2,CASSLAGGPQETQYF,TGTGCCAGCTCGCTAGCGGGGGGTCCCCAAGAGACCCAGTACTTC
NA,TRBJ1-1,TRBV29-1,TRBD1,CSATGAGMNTEAFF,TGCAGCGCTACAGGGGCGGGAATGAACACTGAAGCTTTCTTT
NA,TRBJ2-2,TRBV9,NA,CASSLTANTGELFF,TGTGCCAGCAGCTTGACGGCGAACACCGGGGAGCTGTTTTTT
NA,TRBJ1-2,TRBV27,TRBD1,CASSKGAGGYTF,TGTGCCAGCTCAAAGGGGGCGGGGGGCTACACCTTC
NA,TRBJ1-1,TRBV6-8,NA,CASRGGGFMNTEAFF,TGTGCCAGCCGGGGCGGAGGATTCATGAACACTGAAGCTTTCTTT
NA,TRBJ2-2,TRBV5-1,NA,CASSLVGGSGTGELFF,TGCGCCAGCAGCTTGGTCGGAGGGAGCGGCACCGGGGAGCTGTTTTTT
few,TRBJ2-5,TRBV7-2,NA,CASSSWTGGETQYF,TGTGCCAGCAGCTCTTGGACGGGCGGGGAGACCCAGTACTTC
NA,TRBJ2-1,TRBV7-3,NA,CASSLTEYNEQFF,TGTGCCAGCAGCCTAACAGAATACAATGAGCAGTTCTTC